A selection of T cell receptor beta chains follows, all from one sample in a study of OX40 agonist ivuxolimab in advanced cancers. Clones were sequenced by immunoSEQ multiplex PCR, and TCRdb holds only the in-frame ones, with some missing. The table has under 80,000 clones, less than 90% seen once. The sequences come from CD4+ or CD8+ T cells sorted from blood, collected in a trial of the OX40 agonist ivuxolimab. These receptors came from an adult with an advanced solid tumor such as melanoma, head and neck, liver or kidney cancer. CDR3s include the opening cysteine and the closing phenylalanine or tryptophan. Fields, in order: V gene, clone size, CDR3 protein. Clone size is not always given. Where it is, it says once, few, many or a class for expanded clones.

v_gene: TRBV19
abundance: few
CDR3aa: CASSIPLAGSREQYF

v_gene: TRBV19
abundance: -
CDR3aa: CASSKLQGAGTDTQYF

v_gene: TRBV7-2
abundance: -
CDR3aa: CASSFGTFSYEQYF

v_gene: TRBV7-8
abundance: -
CDR3aa: CASSSGPTNEKLFF

v_gene: TRBV5-4
abundance: -
CDR3aa: CASSLVSRSTDTQYF

v_gene: TRBV9
abundance: -
CDR3aa: CASSALGQGVQETQYF

v_gene: TRBV7-2
abundance: -
CDR3aa: CASSLAQFGASDYTF

v_gene: TRBV7-2
abundance: -
CDR3aa: CASSLAKAGPRVLTDTQYF

v_gene: TRBV7-2
abundance: -
CDR3aa: CASSNRGLNTEAFF

v_gene: TRBV23-1
abundance: -
CDR3aa: CASGWGLSGYGYTF

v_gene: TRBV18
abundance: -
CDR3aa: CASSPLLQGAGTDTQYF

v_gene: TRBV4-1
abundance: -
CDR3aa: CASSQFERGPYEQYF

v_gene: TRBV4-2
abundance: -
CDR3aa: CASSQEGQGETQYF

v_gene: TRBV7-9
abundance: -
CDR3aa: CASSLDAPGGAGEQYF

v_gene: TRBV6-1
abundance: -
CDR3aa: CASRGLAKNIQYF

v_gene: TRBV19
abundance: -
CDR3aa: CASSNRGNQETQYF

v_gene: TRBV6-1
abundance: -
CDR3aa: CASRATGTTNSPLHF

v_gene: TRBV7-3
abundance: -
CDR3aa: CASSLDAGPMGEQYF

v_gene: TRBV6-1
abundance: -
CDR3aa: CASNTLAGGLETQYF

v_gene: TRBV7-9
abundance: -
CDR3aa: CASSLATGGKSYEQYF

v_gene: TRBV25-1
abundance: -
CDR3aa: CASSEAVGSRNIQYF

v_gene: TRBV23-1
abundance: -
CDR3aa: CASSPRSGGETQYF

v_gene: TRBV11-2
abundance: -
CDR3aa: CASSQLTDYGYTF

v_gene: TRBV7-6
abundance: few
CDR3aa: CASSFQETQYF

v_gene: TRBV7-9
abundance: -
CDR3aa: CASSLPGVGETQYF

v_gene: TRBV28
abundance: -
CDR3aa: CASSISGGNTIYF

v_gene: TRBV7-8
abundance: few
CDR3aa: CASSLEQYSNQPQHF

v_gene: TRBV19
abundance: -
CDR3aa: CASSIRQNQETQYF

v_gene: TRBV11-3
abundance: -
CDR3aa: CASSLVSGANVLTF

v_gene: TRBV11-2
abundance: -
CDR3aa: CASSLEAGTYEQYF

v_gene: TRBV5-4
abundance: few
CDR3aa: CASGTASGNTIYF

v_gene: TRBV30
abundance: -
CDR3aa: CAWRTYGTGGLQVYNEQFF

v_gene: TRBV19
abundance: -
CDR3aa: CASSTNRGSSSYEQYF

v_gene: TRBV5-4
abundance: -
CDR3aa: CASSRPVQGAGTEAFF

v_gene: TRBV28
abundance: -
CDR3aa: CASSINRVGNTEAFF

v_gene: TRBV2
abundance: -
CDR3aa: CASSEGQGHQPQHF

v_gene: TRBV6-5
abundance: few
CDR3aa: CASSYRQGNTEAFF

v_gene: TRBV27
abundance: few
CDR3aa: CASSLSLGSPLHF

v_gene: TRBV5-1
abundance: -
CDR3aa: CASSLGLTSGGRNEQFF

v_gene: TRBV6-6
abundance: -
CDR3aa: CASSYSGQGYGNTIYF

v_gene: TRBV27
abundance: -
CDR3aa: CASSLEGRYNEQFF

v_gene: TRBV7-6
abundance: -
CDR3aa: CASSPRGLGETQYF

v_gene: TRBV6-1
abundance: -
CDR3aa: CASSPGHNSGNTIYF

v_gene: TRBV2
abundance: -
CDR3aa: CASSEQGLSYNEQFF

v_gene: TRBV11-3
abundance: -
CDR3aa: CASTPFWIYNSPLHF